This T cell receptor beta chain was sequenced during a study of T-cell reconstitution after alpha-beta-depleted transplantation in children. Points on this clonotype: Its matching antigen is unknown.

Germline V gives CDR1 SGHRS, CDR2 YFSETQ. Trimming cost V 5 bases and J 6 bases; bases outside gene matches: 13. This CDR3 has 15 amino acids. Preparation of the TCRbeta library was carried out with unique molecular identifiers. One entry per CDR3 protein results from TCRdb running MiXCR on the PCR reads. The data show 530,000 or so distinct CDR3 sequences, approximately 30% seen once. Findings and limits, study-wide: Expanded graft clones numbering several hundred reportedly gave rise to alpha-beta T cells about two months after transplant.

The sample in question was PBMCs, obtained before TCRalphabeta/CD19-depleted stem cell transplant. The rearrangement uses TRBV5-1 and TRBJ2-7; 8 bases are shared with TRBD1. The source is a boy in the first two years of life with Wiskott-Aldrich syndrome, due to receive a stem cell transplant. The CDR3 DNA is TGCGCCAGCAGACAAATCAAAGCAGGGGGCTCCGAGCAGTACTTC. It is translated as CASRQIKAGGSEQYF.